These T cell receptor beta chains were read from a single sample in a study of shared clonotypes between healthy human individuals. The repertoire was sequenced with immunoSEQ multiplex PCR; TCRdb's copy has only in-frame clones and lacks some. The sample records some 470,000 clones, about 79% being singletons. Specimen: PBMCs. These receptors were obtained from a woman aged 40 to 55 in good health. Some clones in this sample may be carry-over from other donors' samples. The CDR3 runs from the conserved cysteine through the conserved F or W. D genes are given only for firm matches. Rows give clone size only sometimes, using once, few, many, or a class for an expanded clone.

clone size	V gene	D gene	CDR3 length	J gene	CDR3 protein	CDR3 DNA
NA	TRBV7-6	TRBD1	15	TRBJ2-5	CASRRLTGGYETQYF	TGTGCCAGCAGACGTCTTACAGGGGGCTATGAGACCCAGTACTTC
NA	TRBV27	TRBD1	14	TRBJ1-1	CASSPGQPYARAFF	TGTGCCAGCAGTCCGGGACAGCCATATGCCCGAGCTTTCTTT
NA	TRBV5-4	NA	16	TRBJ2-3	CASSFRREILTDTQYF	TGTGCCAGCAGCTTTAGACGGGAGATCTTGACAGATACGCAGTATTTT
NA	TRBV19	NA	13	TRBJ1-1	CATGTAMNTEAFF	TGTGCCACCGGAACAGCCATGAACACTGAAGCTTTCTTT
few	TRBV5-1	TRBD2	13	TRBJ2-5	CASNGLAQETQYF	TGCGCCAGCAACGGACTAGCCCAAGAGACCCAGTACTTC
NA	TRBV28	TRBD1	16	TRBJ1-4	CASSLVQGAGDEKLFF	TGTGCCAGCAGTTTAGTACAGGGGGCGGGGGATGAAAAACTGTTTTTT
NA	TRBV11-3	NA	13	TRBJ1-1	CASSLDPDTEAFF	TGTGCCAGCAGCTTAGATCCGGACACTGAAGCTTTCTTT
NA	TRBV30	NA	14	TRBJ1-4	CAWSVRGATEKLFF	TGTGCCTGGAGTGTACGTGGGGCTACTGAAAAACTGTTTTTT
NA	TRBV27	NA	14	TRBJ2-1	CASGGDSSYNEQFF	TGTGCCAGCGGGGGCGACAGCTCCTACAATGAGCAGTTCTTC
NA	TRBV11-2	NA	15	TRBJ1-5	CASSLGLQGGQPQHF	TGTGCCAGCAGCTTAGGTCTGCAGGGTGGCCAGCCCCAGCATTTT